Following are 31 T cell receptor beta chains from one sample sequenced in a study of blood T cell repertoires in COVID-19. The data were produced by immunoSEQ multiplex PCR, yet TCRdb's version contains in-frame clones alone and is incomplete. The data hold 150,000 to 180,000 clones, with about 89% observed a single time. The sequencing sample was made of peripheral blood. The receptors were gathered from a man aged 50-59 years with acute or convalescent COVID-19.

This clone was recorded a few times. The rearrangement links TRBV12-3 or TRBV12-4 to TRBJ2-1; a possible D gene is TRBD2 (5 bases). V was shortened by 8 bases and J by 3 bases, with 5 bases between the two germline ends. This CDR3 region has 11 residues. CDR3 DNA: TGTGCCAGCGAGGGCTACAATGAGCAGTTCTTC. The encoded protein is CASEGYNEQFF.

The rearrangement joins TRBV5-1 to TRBJ1-2; TRBD1 aligns across 8 bases. This CDR3 region has 13 residues. Trimming at V came to 4 bases and at J to 8 bases, leaving 7 bases not matched to a gene. In germline, CDR1 is SGHRS, CDR2 YFSETQ. The CDR3 loop reads CASSPTRDRGYTF. Written as DNA, the CDR3 is TGCGCCAGCAGCCCAACCCGGGACAGGGGCTACACCTTC.

The CDR3 loop is CASSYSQSSYEQYV. CDR3 in DNA: TGTGCCAGCTCATACTCGCAAAGCTCCTACGAGCAGTACGTC. The rearrangement joins TRBV18 to TRBJ2-7, with D hard to call. Trimming shortened V by 5 bases and J by 0 bases, and 11 bases separated the two germline ends. The CDR3 spans 14 residues. From germline, CDR1 is KGHSH and CDR2 LQKENI.

The J gene is TRBJ1-1, the V gene TRBV28, with a tentative D call TRBD1 (5 bases). The CDR3 sequence is 12 residues long. Trimming shortened V by 3 bases and J by 11 bases, and 13 bases separated the two germline ends. Per the germline V gene, CDR1 is MDHEN and CDR2 is SYDVKM. The CDR3 coding sequence is TGTGCCAGCAGTTTTGTAGGGGTCGACGCTTTCTTT. Amino acids: CASSFVGVDAFF. The full variable domain, its missing parts supplied by reference TRBV28 and TRBJ1-1, is DVKVTQSSRYLVKRTGEKVFLECVQDMDHENMFWYRQDPGLGLRLIYFSYDVKMKEKGDIPEGYSVSREKKERFSLILESASTNQTSMYLCASSFVGVDAFFGQGTRLTVV.

This clone appeared once. This sequence joins TRBV2 and TRBJ2-7; 13 nucleotides agree with TRBD2. The CDR3 is 14 residues long. CDR1 and CDR2 (germline): SNHLY, FYNNEI. After removal of 6 bases from V and 2 bases from J, the junction contained 1 base not matched to a gene. CDR3 sequence: CASRTSGRTYEQYF. The CDR3 nucleotides read TGTGCCAGCAGGACTAGCGGGAGGACCTACGAGCAGTACTTC.

This rearrangement joins TRBV28 to TRBJ1-2; D gene unclear. This CDR3 comprises 14 residues. Trimming removed 5 bases from V and 4 bases from J, with 14 bases in between. The germline V gene has CDR1 MDHEN and CDR2 SYDVKM. The CDR3: CASSVTRGTYGYTF. CDR3 nucleotides: TGTGCCAGCAGTGTTACTCGGGGTACCTATGGCTACACCTTC.

V usage is TRBV4-1 and J usage is TRBJ1-5; TRBD1 is a possible D gene (5 bases). The CDR3 has 17 amino acids. The V end was cut by 4 bases, the J end by 1 base, with 17 bases between. CDR1 is MGHRA, CDR2 YSYEKL, per germline. CDR3 region: CASSLETGHLSNQPQHF. In DNA, the CDR3 is TGCGCCAGCAGCCTCGAAACCGGACATTTGAGCAATCAGCCCCAGCATTTT.

This clone turned up a few times. The genes are TRBV11-3 and TRBJ2-3; D perhaps matches TRBD2 (5 bases). Germline V gene data show CDR1 as SGHNT and CDR2 as YENEEA. The CDR3 runs to 13 residues. Trimming cost V 1 base and J 4 bases, with 6 bases left between them. CDR3 residues: CASSLVLADTQYF. In nucleotides, the CDR3 is TGTGCCAGCAGCTTAGTACTAGCAGATACGCAGTATTTT. Drawing the rest from reference TRBV11-3 and TRBJ2-3, the complete variable domain is EAGVVQSPRYKIIEKKQPVAFWCNPISGHNTLYWYLQNLGQGPELLIRYENEEAVDDSQLPKDRFSAERLKGVDSTLKIQPAELGDSAVYLCASSLVLADTQYFGPGTRLTVL.

The rearrangement joins TRBV6-5 to TRBJ1-3; 7 bases line up with TRBD1. Trimming removed 7 bases from V and 4 bases from J; junction bases left unmatched: 7. This CDR3 is 14 amino acids long. Germline assignment: CDR1 MNHEY and CDR2 SVGAGI. The CDR3 DNA reads TGTGCCAGCACTAAGGGGGCGAGCGGAAACACCATATATTTT. It codes for CASTKGASGNTIYF.

In regard to this clone: Within the sample, other DNA sequences also encode this same CDR3. The chain employs TRBV5-1 and TRBJ1-6, with TRBD1 matching 7 bases. The CDR3 extends over 15 amino acids. CDR1 and CDR2 from the germline V gene are SGHRS and YFSETQ. J was trimmed by 6 bases and V by 0 bases; bases with no gene match: 3. CDR3 sequence: CASSLGQGGNSPLHF. Written as DNA, the CDR3 is TGCGCCAGCAGCTTGGGCCAGGGGGGTAATTCACCCCTCCACTTT.

This chain links TRBV5-1 with TRBJ2-2; weak D call: TRBD1 (5 bases). Trimming pared 5 bases from V and 4 bases from J, leaving 12 bases between. The CDR3 extends over 14 amino acids. The germline gives CDR1 SGHRS, CDR2 YFSETQ. The CDR3 is CASSLDTTTGELFF. The CDR3 nucleotides read TGCGCCAGCAGTCTGGACACCACCACCGGGGAGCTGTTTTTT.

The chain recombines TRBV7-2 with TRBJ2-5, with 8 bases matching TRBD2. This CDR3 comprises 15 residues. Germline CDR1 and CDR2: SGHTA and FQGNSA. J gave up 1 base and V 5 bases, and 6 bases lay outside the gene matches. The DNA of the CDR3 is TGTGCCAGCAGCCCGCGGGGGGCGCCCCAAGAGACCCAGTACTTC. This encodes CASSPRGAPQETQYF.

Here the CDR3 reads CASRITGTTNEKLFF. In DNA, the CDR3 is TGTGCCAGCAGGATTACAGGGACAACTAATGAAAAACTGTTTTTT. The chain has TRBV6-5 and TRBJ1-4; D is possibly TRBD1 (6 bases). The germline V and J ends were trimmed by 6 bases and 0 bases, with 11 bases remaining between them. This CDR3 is 15 amino acids long. Per germline, CDR1 MNHEY and CDR2 SVGAGI.

V is TRBV6-5 and J is TRBJ2-3, with 9 bases identical to TRBD2. Germline V gives CDR1 MNHEY, CDR2 SVGAGI. The CDR3 loop spans 16 amino acids. J was trimmed by 2 bases and V by 2 bases; bases with no gene match: 5. Here the CDR3 DNA reads TGTGCCAGCAGTTACGGGCTAGCGGGATTCACAGATACGCAGTATTTT. Its protein product is CASSYGLAGFTDTQYF.

The chain is built from TRBV18 and TRBJ2-7; D is possibly TRBD1 (6 bases). Germline lookup yields CDR1 KGHSH and CDR2 LQKENI. This CDR3 has 19 residues. Trimming removed 2 bases at V and 3 bases at J, with 26 bases between. In nucleotides, the CDR3 is TGTGCCAGCTCACCAGTCGTTAGAGGGGGTAGCGTGATGATCTACGAGCAGTACTTC. The encoded protein is CASSPVVRGGSVMIYEQYF.

This clone was observed a few times. The gene calls are TRBV7-2 and TRBJ1-5, with TRBD1 matching over 7 bases. J gave up 2 bases and V 4 bases, and 5 bases lay outside the gene matches. This CDR3 has 15 residues. Germline values: CDR1 SGHTA, CDR2 FQGNSA. This CDR3 is CASSSGGTGNQPQHF. DNA for the CDR3: TGTGCCAGCAGCTCCGGAGGGACAGGCAATCAGCCCCAGCATTTT.

V is TRBV29-1 and J is TRBJ2-3, with 11 bases matching TRBD2. The germline gives CDR1 SQVTM, CDR2 ANQGSEA. V trimming: 4 bases; J trimming: 4 bases; junction bases outside the gene matches: 1. The CDR3 sequence is 13 residues long. CDR3 nucleotide sequence: TGCAGCGTTGTACTAGCGGGAGCAGATACGCAGTATTTT. Translation: CSVVLAGADTQYF.

As regards this clone: Other DNA sequences in this specimen translate into the identical CDR3. The V gene is TRBV6-5, the J gene TRBJ1-6, with TRBD1 as a possible D gene (6 bases). Trimming left V 3 bases short and J 9 bases short, with 12 bases between. This CDR3 comprises 14 residues. Germline-derived CDR1 and CDR2 are MNHEY and SVGAGI. CDR3 DNA: TGTGCCAGCAGTTATGCAGGGGTGGGTTCACCCCTCCACTTT. This encodes CASSYAGVGSPLHF.

V gene TRBV6-5 combines with J gene TRBJ1-2; 10 bases line up with TRBD1. The germline V gene has CDR1 MNHEY and CDR2 SVGAGI. This CDR3 spans 16 amino acids. V trimming: 4 bases; J trimming: 5 bases; junction bases outside the gene matches: 10. The DNA for the CDR3 is TGTGCCAGCAGTTCCAACTTCGGACAGGGGGTATATGGCTACACCTTC. Translated, it gives CASSSNFGQGVYGYTF.

The rearrangement uses TRBV19 and TRBJ2-1; 8 bases match TRBD1. The CDR3 totals 18 residues. Germline V gene lookup returns CDR1 LNHDA and CDR2 SQIVND (reference sequence). V trimming: 0 bases; J trimming: 4 bases; junction bases outside the gene matches: 11. CDR3 in amino acids: CASSIDAGGLLGYNEQFF. The CDR3 DNA follows: TGTGCCAGTAGTATAGATGCAGGGGGCCTTTTAGGTTACAATGAGCAGTTCTTC.

J is TRBJ1-1 and V is TRBV5-1; D gene uncertain. The CDR3 loop spans 13 amino acids. Between the trimmed V and J ends, which lost 4 bases and 5 bases, there was a span of 12 bases. Germline V gives CDR1 SGHRS, CDR2 YFSETQ. In nucleotides, the CDR3 is TGCGCCAGCAGCCCCGGGGAGGGAACTGAAGCTTTCTTT. Translated, it gives CASSPGEGTEAFF.

DNA of the CDR3: TGTGCCAGCAGCGTTGAGGCGGGAGGGCCGGTTGAGCAGTTCTTC. It yields the protein CASSVEAGGPVEQFF. This chain uses TRBV9 with TRBJ2-1, with TRBD2 matching 9 bases. Looked up from germline, CDR1 is SGDLS and CDR2 is YYNGEE. The CDR3 is made up of 15 amino acids. V was clipped by 2 bases and J by 9 bases; unmatched bases: 9.

This sequence joins TRBV7-3 and TRBJ1-1; D not resolved. This CDR3 is built from 14 residues. V lost 5 bases to trimming and J lost 5 bases, with 15 bases between them. The germline V gene has CDR1 SGHTA and CDR2 FQGTGA. CDR3 sequence reads: CASSPTATGTEAFF. DNA of the CDR3: TGTGCCAGCAGCCCCACAGCGACGGGGACTGAAGCTTTCTTT.

CDR3 sequence (DNA): TGTGCCAGTAGTATCGTAGGACTAGCGGAGACCCAGTACTTC. This translates into CASSIVGLAETQYF. The J gene is TRBJ2-5, the V gene TRBV19, with 9 bases aligning to TRBD2. The CDR3 has 14 residues. J gave up 5 bases and V 3 bases, and 4 bases lay outside the gene matches. CDR1 is LNHDA and CDR2 is SQIVND in the germline V gene (reference sequence).

This clone has a single count. The V and J genes are TRBV7-7 and TRBJ1-3; possibly TRBD1 for D (5 bases). Germline loops: CDR1 SSHAT, CDR2 FNYEAQ (reference sequence). Trimming shortened V by 2 bases and J by 0 bases, and 20 bases separated the two germline ends. This CDR3 region has 19 residues. The CDR3 DNA is TGTGCCAGCAGCTTAAACGTTGGCAGGGATTATTTCTCTGGAAACACCATATATTTT. Its protein product is CASSLNVGRDYFSGNTIYF.

V and J are TRBV6-5 and TRBJ1-2, with D hard to call. The CDR3 runs 15 residues. The V gene lost 0 bases and the J gene lost 3 bases, with 11 bases spanning the gap. Germline V gene sequence: CDR1 MNHEY, CDR2 SVGAGI. The chain's CDR3 is CASSYSITADYGYTF. The CDR3 bases are TGTGCCAGCAGTTACTCCATCACAGCAGACTATGGCTACACCTTC.

CDR3 region: CASSSVRYEQYF. The CDR3 nucleotides are TGTGCCAGCAGTTCGGTGAGGTACGAGCAGTACTTC. This chain links TRBV27 with TRBJ2-7; D is unresolved. The CDR3 spans 12 residues. The germline V gene encodes CDR1 MNHEY and CDR2 SMNVEV (reference sequence). Trimming stripped 4 bases from V and 4 bases from J, with 8 bases between.

This clone appeared once. The CDR3, as DNA: TGTGCCAGCAGCTTGGGGGGCATTAATCAGCCCCAGCATTTT. This translates into CASSLGGINQPQHF. The V gene is TRBV5-4, the J gene TRBJ1-5, with D possibly TRBD1 on 5 matching bases. Between the trimmed V and J ends, which lost 0 bases and 4 bases, there was a span of 8 bases. This CDR3 is 14 amino acids long. CDR1 is SGHNT and CDR2 is YYREEE in the germline V gene (reference sequence).

This clone was picked up one time. It is unclear where the CDR3 begins or ends on the DNA, so no DNA is shown, and the CDR3 is as TCRdb lists it. This CDR3 is CASSKWGTGNSNQPQHF. The rearrangement links TRBV21-1 to TRBJ1-5; the table's D call of TRBD1 was not tested on the DNA. TRBV21-1 is classified as a pseudogene. The CDR3 is 17 amino acids in total, end residues counted.

V is TRBV18 and J is TRBJ2-7; D call uncertain. Germline V gives CDR1 KGHSH, CDR2 LQKENI. Between the trimmed V and J ends, which lost 3 bases and 0 bases, there was a span of 6 bases. CDR3 length: 13 residues. CDR3 nucleotide sequence: TGTGCCAGCTCACCGCCCAGCTCCTACGAGCAGTACTTC. Residues: CASSPPSSYEQYF.

The rearrangement joins TRBV4-1 to TRBJ2-1; TRBD2 agrees at 14 bases. Looked up from germline, CDR1 is MGHRA and CDR2 is YSYEKL. The length of the CDR3 is 17 residues. Losses at the gene ends were 4 bases for V and 7 bases for J; bases not matched to a gene: 9. The CDR3 bases are TGCGCCAGCAGCCTGGGACTAGCGGGAGTATCTGGAAATGAGCAGTTCTTC. Its protein product is CASSLGLAGVSGNEQFF.